These T cell receptor beta chains were read from a single sample in a study of T cells in Graves' hyperthyroidism and ophthalmopathy. TCRdb processed the multiplex PCR reads anew with MiXCR; each CDR3 protein has one entry. The sample carries 400,000 to 550,000 distinct CDR3 sequences, roughly a quarter recorded once. Input material: blood. These receptors were collected from a woman aged 25 to 45 with Graves' ophthalmopathy. Each CDR3 is given with its conserved first and last residue. A D gene is named only where the DNA matches it firmly. Where a row states a size, it is once, few, many or the class of an expanded clone; other rows omit it.

j_call clone_size v_call d_call cdr3_aa cdr3_nt
TRBJ1-5 few TRBV12-3/TRBV12-4 NA CASSPRVLNQPQHF TGTGCCAGCAGCCCCCGGGTCCTCAATCAGCCTCAGCATTTT
TRBJ2-5 NA TRBV7-9 NA CASSRPDWSQETQYF TGTGCCAGCAGCCGTCCTGACTGGTCGCAAGAGACCCAGTACTTC
TRBJ1-2 many TRBV12-3/TRBV12-4 NA CASSDRRGGYTF TGTGCCAGCAGCGACAGGAGGGGCGGCTACACCTTC
TRBJ2-7 NA TRBV5-1 TRBD2 CASSLARTSGGTEQYF TGCGCCAGCAGCTTGGCGAGGACTAGCGGGGGTACCGAGCAGTACTTC
TRBJ2-2 many TRBV6-1 TRBD1 CASSADRANTGELFF TGTGCCAGCAGTGCGGACAGGGCGAACACCGGGGAGCTGTTTTTT
TRBJ1-2 few TRBV11-2 NA CASGVGAGFQRGYGYTF TGTGCCAGCGGCGTAGGGGCAGGGTTTCAACGGGGCTATGGCTACACCTTC
TRBJ2-5 NA TRBV15 TRBD1 CATSRTGGALETQYF TGTGCCACCAGCAGGACAGGGGGCGCGCTAGAGACCCAGTACTTC
TRBJ1-5 many TRBV11-1 NA CASSPAGTFDGNQPQHF TGTGCCAGCAGCCCAGCGGGGACATTCGACGGCAATCAGCCCCAGCATTTT
TRBJ1-2 many TRBV6-1 NA CASSESGSYGYTF TGTGCCAGCAGTGAATCAGGGAGCTATGGCTACACCTTC
TRBJ1-1 many TRBV7-8 NA CASSKGLGFGNTEAFF TGTGCCAGCAGCAAGGGCTTAGGCTTTGGGAACACTGAAGCTTTCTTT
TRBJ2-3 NA TRBV11-2 TRBD1 CASSVTQGASDTQYF TGTGCCAGCAGCGTCACTCAGGGGGCGTCGGATACGCAGTATTTT
TRBJ1-1 NA TRBV7-9 NA CASRPPVRLGIEAFF TGTGCCAGCAGACCCCCCGTCCGACTCGGGATTGAAGCTTTCTTT
TRBJ1-2 many TRBV20-1 TRBD1 CSAITPTGVGYTF TGCAGTGCTATAACTCCCACAGGGGTTGGCTACACCTTC
TRBJ1-1 many TRBV29-1 NA CSVRDVHYMNTEAFF TGCAGCGTTCGGGACGTCCACTATATGAACACTGAAGCTTTCTTT
TRBJ1-2 many TRBV30 TRBD1 CAGQTGVVYGYTF TGTGCCGGTCAGACAGGGGTAGTCTATGGCTACACCTTC
TRBJ2-7 many TRBV5-1 TRBD2 CASSLALAGDYEQYF TGCGCCAGCAGCTTGGCCTTAGCGGGGGACTACGAGCAGTACTTC
TRBJ1-3 NA TRBV7-2 NA CASRVLGVSNTIYF TGTGCCAGCAGGGTTTTGGGAGTTTCAAACACCATATATTTT
TRBJ2-7 NA TRBV6-2/TRBV6-3 TRBD1 CASSYETGPTRQYF TGTGCCAGCAGTTATGAGACAGGGCCGACGCGGCAGTACTTC
TRBJ2-7 many TRBV28 NA CASSFQGIYEQYF TGTGCCAGCAGTTTTCAGGGTATCTACGAGCAGTACTTC
TRBJ2-7 NA TRBV12-3/TRBV12-4 TRBD2 CASGTSGATRHYEQYF TGTGCCAGCGGGACTAGCGGGGCAACCCGACACTACGAGCAGTACTTC
TRBJ2-5 NA TRBV28 TRBD2 CASRSLAGAQETQYF TGTGCCAGCAGGTCACTAGCGGGGGCCCAAGAGACCCAGTACTTC
TRBJ2-7 many TRBV7-2 TRBD1 CASSQIQGVDEQYF TGTGCCAGCAGCCAGATACAGGGGGTTGACGAGCAGTACTTC
TRBJ1-2 NA TRBV27 NA CASSFSTGGADGYTF TGTGCCAGCAGTTTCTCTACCGGGGGCGCAGATGGCTACACCTTC
TRBJ1-1 many TRBV4-1 NA CATKLYGGRTEAFF TGCGCCACCAAACTTTACGGTGGTAGGACTGAAGCTTTCTTT